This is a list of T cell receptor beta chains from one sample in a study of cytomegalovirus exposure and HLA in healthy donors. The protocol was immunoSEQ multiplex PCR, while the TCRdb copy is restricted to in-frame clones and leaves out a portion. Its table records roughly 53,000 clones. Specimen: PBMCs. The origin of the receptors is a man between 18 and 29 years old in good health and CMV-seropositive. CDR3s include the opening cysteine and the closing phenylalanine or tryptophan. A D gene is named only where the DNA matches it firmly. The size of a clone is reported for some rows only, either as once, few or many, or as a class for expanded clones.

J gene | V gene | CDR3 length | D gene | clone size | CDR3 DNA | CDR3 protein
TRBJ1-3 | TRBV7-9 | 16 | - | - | TGTGCCAGCAGCTCCGGACAGCAAGCTTCTGGAAACACCATATATTTT | CASSSGQQASGNTIYF
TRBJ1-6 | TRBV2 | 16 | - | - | TGTGCCAGCAGCTTACACAGGAGCTCCTATAATTCACCCCTCCACTTT | CASSLHRSSYNSPLHF
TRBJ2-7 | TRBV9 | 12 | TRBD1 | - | TGTGCCAGCAGCCCGGGACAGTACGAGCAGTACTTC | CASSPGQYEQYF
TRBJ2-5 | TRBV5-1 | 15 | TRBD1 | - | TGCGCCAGCAGCACGACAGGGGCCGTCCAAGAGACCCAGTACTTC | CASSTTGAVQETQYF
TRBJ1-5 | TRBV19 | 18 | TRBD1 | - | TGTGCCAGTAGTATGACGCAGGGGGCCCCTTATAGCAATCAGCCCCAGCATTTT | CASSMTQGAPYSNQPQHF
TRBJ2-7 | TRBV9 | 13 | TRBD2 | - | TGTGCCAGCAGCCCGGGGGGCTCCTACGAGCAGTACTTC | CASSPGGSYEQYF
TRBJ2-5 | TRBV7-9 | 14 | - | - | TGTGCCAGCAGCTTAGCCAGGGGGGAAGAGACCCAGTACTTC | CASSLARGEETQYF
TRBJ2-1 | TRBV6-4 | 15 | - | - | TGTGCCAGCAGTCCTGACTTTGCGGGGCTAAAGGAGCAGTTCTTC | CASSPDFAGLKEQFF
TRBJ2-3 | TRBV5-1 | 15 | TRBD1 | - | TGCGCCAGCAGCTTGGAGGACAGGACAAAAGATACGCAGTATTTT | CASSLEDRTKDTQYF
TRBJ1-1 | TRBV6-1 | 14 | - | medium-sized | TGTGCCAGCAGGGTACAGGGTAGGAACACTGAAGCTTTCTTT | CASRVQGRNTEAFF
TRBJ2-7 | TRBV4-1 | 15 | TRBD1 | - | TGCGCCAGCAGCCGCACACAGGGGGCACCGTACGAGCAGTACTTC | CASSRTQGAPYEQYF
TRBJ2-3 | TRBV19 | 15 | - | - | TGTGCCAGTAGTACAACTAGCAGCAGCACAGATACGCAGTATTTT | CASSTTSSSTDTQYF
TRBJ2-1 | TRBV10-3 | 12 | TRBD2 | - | TGTGCCATCAGGACGGGGGGGGAGGGCATGTTCTTC | CAIRTGGEGMFF
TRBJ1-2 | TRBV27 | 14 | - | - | TGTGCCAGCAGACCAGGACGGGGAACTGACGGCTACACCTTC | CASRPGRGTDGYTF
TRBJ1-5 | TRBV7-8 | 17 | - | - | TGTGCCAGCAGCAGGGGAGGAGGGGCTATTAGCAATCAGCCCCAGCATTTT | CASSRGGGAISNQPQHF
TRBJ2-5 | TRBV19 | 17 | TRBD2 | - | TGTGCCAGTAGTATGGATACTAGCGGACCACGCTGGGAGACCCAGTACTTC | CASSMDTSGPRWETQYF
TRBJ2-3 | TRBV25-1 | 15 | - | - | TGTGCCAGCAGTGACGGGTCCTATGGGTCAGATACGCAGTATTTT | CASSDGSYGSDTQYF
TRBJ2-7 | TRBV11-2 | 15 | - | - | TGTGCCAGCAGCTTAATCCGAAGGAGACCGTACGAGCAGTACTTC | CASSLIRRRPYEQYF
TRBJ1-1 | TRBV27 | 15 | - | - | TGTGCCAGCAGTCAACGACGGGGGATGAACACTGAAGCTTTCTTT | CASSQRRGMNTEAFF
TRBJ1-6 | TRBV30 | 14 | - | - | TGTGCCTGGAGTCGACAGCATGGGAATTCACCCCTCCACTTT | CAWSRQHGNSPLHF
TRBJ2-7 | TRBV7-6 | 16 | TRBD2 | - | TGTGCCAGCAGCTTTGCTAGCGGGAGGAACCACTACGAGCAGTACTTC | CASSFASGRNHYEQYF
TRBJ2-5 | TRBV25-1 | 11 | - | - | TGTGCTACAACAGAACAAGAGACCCAGTACTTC | CATTEQETQYF
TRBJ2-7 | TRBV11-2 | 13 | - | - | TGTGCCAGCAGCTTAGATCCTAGCTACGAGCAGTACTTC | CASSLDPSYEQYF
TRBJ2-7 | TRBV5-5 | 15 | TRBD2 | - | TGTGCCAGCAGCTTGGCGGCGGGAGACCTCTACGAGCAGTACTTC | CASSLAAGDLYEQYF
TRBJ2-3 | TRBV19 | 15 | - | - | TGTGCCAGTCACATCAGACAGGATTCCACAGATACGCAGTATTTT | CASHIRQDSTDTQYF
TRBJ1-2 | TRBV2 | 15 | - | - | TGTGCCAGCAGTGTAGGGCAGGGGCCCACCTATGGCTACACCTTC | CASSVGQGPTYGYTF
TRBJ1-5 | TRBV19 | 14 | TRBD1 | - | TGTGCCAGTAGTCCGGGGACAGGGTGGCAGCCCCAGCATTTT | CASSPGTGWQPQHF
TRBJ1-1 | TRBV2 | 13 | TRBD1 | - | TGTGCCAGTAGACAGGGGACGTGGACTGAAGCTTTCTTT | CASRQGTWTEAFF
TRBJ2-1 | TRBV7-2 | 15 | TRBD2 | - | TGTGCCAGCAGGGAGACTAGCGGGAGTTGGGATGAGCAGTTCTTC | CASRETSGSWDEQFF
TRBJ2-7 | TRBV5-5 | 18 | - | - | TGTGCCAGCAGCCTCCCATATAACGACAGGACAATCGACAACGAGCAGTACTTC | CASSLPYNDRTIDNEQYF
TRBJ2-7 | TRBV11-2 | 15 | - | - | TGTGCCAGCAGCTTAGGTGGTGGTAGCTCCTACGAGCAGTACTTC | CASSLGGGSSYEQYF
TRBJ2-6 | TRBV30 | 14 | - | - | TGTGCCTGGGCCCGGGGGTCTGGGGCCAACGTCCTGACTTTC | CAWARGSGANVLTF
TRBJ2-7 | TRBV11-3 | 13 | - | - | TGTGCCAGCAGCTTTGAACAGACCTACGAGCAGTACTTC | CASSFEQTYEQYF
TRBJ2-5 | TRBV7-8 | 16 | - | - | TGTGCCAGCAGCTTCATCAACTTCCAGGCAGGGAAGACCCAGTACTTC | CASSFINFQAGKTQYF
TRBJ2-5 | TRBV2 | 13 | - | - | TGTGCCAGCAGTGCGCAGAGGCAAGAGACCCAGTACTTC | CASSAQRQETQYF
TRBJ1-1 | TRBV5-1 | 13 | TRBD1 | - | TGCGCCAGCAGCGGAACAGGGGGCACTGAAGCTTTCTTT | CASSGTGGTEAFF